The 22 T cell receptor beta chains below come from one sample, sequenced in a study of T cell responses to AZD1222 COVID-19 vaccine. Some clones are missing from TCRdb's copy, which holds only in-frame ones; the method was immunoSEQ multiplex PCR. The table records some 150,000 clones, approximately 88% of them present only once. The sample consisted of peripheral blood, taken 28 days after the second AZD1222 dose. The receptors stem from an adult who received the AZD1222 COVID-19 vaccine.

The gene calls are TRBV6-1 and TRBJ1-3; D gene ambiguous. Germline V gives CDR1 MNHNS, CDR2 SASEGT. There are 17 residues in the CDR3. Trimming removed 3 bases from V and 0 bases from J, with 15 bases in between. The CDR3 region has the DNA TGTGCCAGCAGTGACCCCTTGGAGGGCGACTCTGGAAACACCATATATTTT. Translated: CASSDPLEGDSGNTIYF.

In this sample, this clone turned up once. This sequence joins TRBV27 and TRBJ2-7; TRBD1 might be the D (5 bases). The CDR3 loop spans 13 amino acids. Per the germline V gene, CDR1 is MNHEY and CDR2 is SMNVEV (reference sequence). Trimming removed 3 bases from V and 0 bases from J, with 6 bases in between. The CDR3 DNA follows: TGTGCCAGCAGTTTTACAGGCTCCTACGAGCAGTACTTC. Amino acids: CASSFTGSYEQYF.

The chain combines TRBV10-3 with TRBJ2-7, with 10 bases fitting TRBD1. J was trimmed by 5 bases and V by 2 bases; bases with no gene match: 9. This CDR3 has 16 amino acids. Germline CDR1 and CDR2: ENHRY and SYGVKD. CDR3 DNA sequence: TGTGCCATCAGTGAGCCCTACGCCGGGACAGGGGACGAGCAGTACTTC. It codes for CAISEPYAGTGDEQYF.

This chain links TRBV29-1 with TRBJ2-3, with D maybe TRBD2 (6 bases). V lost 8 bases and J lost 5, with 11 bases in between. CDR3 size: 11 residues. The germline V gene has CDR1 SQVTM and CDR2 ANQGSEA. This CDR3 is CSSGGGDTQYF. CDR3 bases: TGCAGCTCCGGGGGAGGAGATACGCAGTATTTT.

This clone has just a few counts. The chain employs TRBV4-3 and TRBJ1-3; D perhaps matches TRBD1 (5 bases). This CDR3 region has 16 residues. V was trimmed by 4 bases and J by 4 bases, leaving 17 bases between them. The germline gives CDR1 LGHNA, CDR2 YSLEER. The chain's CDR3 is CASSRTYGGSGNTIYF. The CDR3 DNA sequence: TGCGCCAGCAGCCGTACCTATGGGGGATCCGGAAACACCATATATTTT.

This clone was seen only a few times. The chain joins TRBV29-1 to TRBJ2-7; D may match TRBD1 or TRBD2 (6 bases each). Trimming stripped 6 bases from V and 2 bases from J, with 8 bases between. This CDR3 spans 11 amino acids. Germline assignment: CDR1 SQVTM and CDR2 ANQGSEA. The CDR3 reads CSVGGTYEQYF. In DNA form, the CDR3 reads TGCAGCGTAGGGGGGACCTACGAGCAGTACTTC.

The CDR3 DNA is TGTGCCAGCAGTTCCCAGGGACTGGGCACAGATACGCAGTATTTT. Translating it yields CASSSQGLGTDTQYF. The chain couples TRBV6-2 or TRBV6-3 to TRBJ2-3, with D maybe TRBD2 (6 bases). The CDR3 length is 15 residues. Germline V lookup: CDR1 MNHEY, CDR2 SVGEGT. Trimming shortened V by 4 bases and J by 1 base, and 12 bases separated the two germline ends.

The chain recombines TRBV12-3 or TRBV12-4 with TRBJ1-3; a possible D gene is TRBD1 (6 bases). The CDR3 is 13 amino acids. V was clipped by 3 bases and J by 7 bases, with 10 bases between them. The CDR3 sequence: CASSLSRGNTIYF. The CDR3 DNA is TGTGCCAGCAGTTTGTCCAGGGGCAACACCATATATTTT.

This CDR3 is CASSPGGFYGYTF. In DNA, the CDR3 is TGTGCCAGCAGCCCGGGCGGTTTCTATGGCTACACCTTC. The V and J genes are TRBV6-6 and TRBJ1-2, with D unresolved. The V end lost 6 bases, the J end lost 4 bases, and 12 bases lay between the germline ends. CDR1 MNHNY and CDR2 SVGAGI come from the germline V gene (reference sequence). The CDR3 extends over 13 amino acids.

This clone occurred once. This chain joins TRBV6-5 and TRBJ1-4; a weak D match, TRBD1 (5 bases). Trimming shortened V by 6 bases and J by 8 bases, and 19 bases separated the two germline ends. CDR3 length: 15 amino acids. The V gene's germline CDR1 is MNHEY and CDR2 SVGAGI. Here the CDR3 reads CASRLTNSREEKLFF. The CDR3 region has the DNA TGTGCCAGCAGATTAACGAACAGCAGGGAAGAAAAACTGTTTTTT.

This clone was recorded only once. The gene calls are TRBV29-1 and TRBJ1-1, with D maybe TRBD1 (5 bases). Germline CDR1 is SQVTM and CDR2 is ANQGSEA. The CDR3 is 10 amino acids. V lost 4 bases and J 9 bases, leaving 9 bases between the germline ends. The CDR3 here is CSVGRGKAFF. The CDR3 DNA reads TGCAGCGTTGGTAGGGGAAAAGCTTTCTTT.

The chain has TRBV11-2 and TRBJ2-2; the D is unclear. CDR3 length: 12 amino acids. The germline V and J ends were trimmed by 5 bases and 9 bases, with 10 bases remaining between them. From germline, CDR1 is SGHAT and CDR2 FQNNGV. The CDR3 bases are TGTGCCAGCAGCCCGGAAGGGTGGGAGCTGTTTTTT. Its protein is CASSPEGWELFF.

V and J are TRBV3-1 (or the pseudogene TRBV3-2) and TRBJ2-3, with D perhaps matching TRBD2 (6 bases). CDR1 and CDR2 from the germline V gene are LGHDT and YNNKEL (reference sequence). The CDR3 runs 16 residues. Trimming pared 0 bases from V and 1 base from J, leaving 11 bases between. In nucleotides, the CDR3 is TGTGCCAGCAGCCAAGATCGGGGGAACCGCACAGATACGCAGTATTTT. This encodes CASSQDRGNRTDTQYF.

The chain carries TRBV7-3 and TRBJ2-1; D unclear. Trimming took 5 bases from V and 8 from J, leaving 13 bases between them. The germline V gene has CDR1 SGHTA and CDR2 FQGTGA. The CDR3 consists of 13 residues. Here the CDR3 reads CASSPQTGDEQFF. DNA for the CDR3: TGTGCCAGCAGCCCCCAGACTGGGGATGAGCAGTTCTTC.

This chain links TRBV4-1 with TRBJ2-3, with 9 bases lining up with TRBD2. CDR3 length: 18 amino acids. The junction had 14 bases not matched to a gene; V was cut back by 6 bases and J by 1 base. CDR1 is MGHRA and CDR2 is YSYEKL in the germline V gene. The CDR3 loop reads CASRISGRTPGGTDTQYF. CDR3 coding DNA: TGCGCCAGCAGAATTAGCGGGAGAACCCCGGGGGGCACAGATACGCAGTATTTT.

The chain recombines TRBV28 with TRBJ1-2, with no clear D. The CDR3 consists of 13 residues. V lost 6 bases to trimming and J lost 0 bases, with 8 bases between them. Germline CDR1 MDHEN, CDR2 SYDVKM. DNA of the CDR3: TGTGCCAGCAGCAGGTCGTCTAACTATGGCTACACCTTC. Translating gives CASSRSSNYGYTF.

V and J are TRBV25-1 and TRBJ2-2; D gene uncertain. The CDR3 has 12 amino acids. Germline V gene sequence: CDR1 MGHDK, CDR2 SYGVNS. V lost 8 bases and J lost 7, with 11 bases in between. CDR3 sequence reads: CASGKAVGELFF. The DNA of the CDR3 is TGTGCCAGCGGGAAGGCTGTCGGGGAGCTGTTTTTT.

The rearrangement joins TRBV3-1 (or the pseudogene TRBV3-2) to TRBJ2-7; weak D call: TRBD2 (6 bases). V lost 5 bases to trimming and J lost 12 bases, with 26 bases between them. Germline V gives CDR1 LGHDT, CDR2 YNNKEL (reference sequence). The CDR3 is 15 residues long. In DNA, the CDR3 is TGTGCCAGCAGCGCTGGTAGCGGTTTTGCGTTTACTTTGTACTTC. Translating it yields CASSAGSGFAFTLYF.

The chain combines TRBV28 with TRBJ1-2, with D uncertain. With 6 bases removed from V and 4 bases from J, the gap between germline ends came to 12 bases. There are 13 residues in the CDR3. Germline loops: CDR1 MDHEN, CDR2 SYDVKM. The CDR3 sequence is CASRPGTGYGYTF. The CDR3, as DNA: TGTGCCAGCAGACCGGGAACGGGCTATGGCTACACCTTC.

The DNA of the CDR3 is TGTGCCAGCAGTAACCCGGGCAGCCCCTATGGCTACACCTTC. This codes for CASSNPGSPYGYTF. The chain carries TRBV6-5 and TRBJ1-2; the D is unclear. There are 14 residues in the CDR3. Germline assignment: CDR1 MNHEY and CDR2 SVGAGI. Deletions cut 5 bases from V and 4 bases from J, with 14 bases between.

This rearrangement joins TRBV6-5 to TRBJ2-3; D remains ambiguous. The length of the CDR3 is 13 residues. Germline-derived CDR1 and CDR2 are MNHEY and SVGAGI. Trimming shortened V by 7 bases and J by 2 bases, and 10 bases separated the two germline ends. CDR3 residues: CASTQIDTDTQYF. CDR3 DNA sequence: TGTGCCAGCACCCAGATCGACACAGATACGCAGTATTTT.

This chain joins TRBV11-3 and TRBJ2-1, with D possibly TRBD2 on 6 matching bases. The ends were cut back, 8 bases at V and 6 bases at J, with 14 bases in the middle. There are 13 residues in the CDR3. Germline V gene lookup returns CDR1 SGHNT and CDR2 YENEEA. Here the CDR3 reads CASRMRGFNEQFF. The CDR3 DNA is TGTGCCAGCCGCATGCGGGGTTTCAATGAGCAGTTCTTC.